This TCR beta chain was retrieved from a study of T cell repertoires in cytomegalovirus infection (dated by TCRdb to the late 2010s). For the wider study: The HLA type of each donor mattered for the analysis, because public TCR beta signatures pointed to carriage of CMV infection along with the matching HLA type.

What the work shows at the level of the full study, not this receptor alone: Cumulative frequency of public TCR beta family members discriminated carriers of CMV infection plus the relevant HLA type in this cohort and an independent approximately 370-donor cohort. The ex vivo response was dominated by HLA-C-restricted CMV-specific TCR beta clonotypes, which also provided the single most frequent clonotype in two of eight donors.

In the case of this clonotype: Its antigen target is currently unknown. No much larger clonotype is one base removed from it; base qualities were not supplied.

V loses 6 bases at its end and J loses 1 base; junction bases beyond the gene matches: 5. From its cysteine to its phenylalanine, the CDR3 spans 15 amino acids. Only the CDR3 portion is preserved as DNA: 45 bases, with reading frame beginning at the first base. Per the germline V gene, MNHEY is the CDR1 and SVGEGT is the CDR2. The run used an Illumina HiSeq 1500. In TCRdb, the public reads were trimmed at Q25 with fastp and aligned with MiXCR, with productive beta chains retained. Here each entry gathers all rows of one CDR3 protein and keeps the most common genes and DNA. The sample table records around 300,000 distinct CDR3 sequences; more than 8% of these occur just once. 4.3% of the sample belongs to the ten largest clones.

The chain links TRBV6-2 or TRBV6-3 with TRBJ2-5, with 10 bases aligning to TRBD1. The clonotype originates from a human donor in good health (CMV status not recorded). Some clones in this sample may be carry-over from other donors' samples. Sequenced input: PBMCs. The CDR3 sequence is CASSRGQGVQETQYF. The sequence in DNA is TGTGCCAGCAGCCGCGGACAGGGGGTCCAAGAGACCCAGTACTTC.